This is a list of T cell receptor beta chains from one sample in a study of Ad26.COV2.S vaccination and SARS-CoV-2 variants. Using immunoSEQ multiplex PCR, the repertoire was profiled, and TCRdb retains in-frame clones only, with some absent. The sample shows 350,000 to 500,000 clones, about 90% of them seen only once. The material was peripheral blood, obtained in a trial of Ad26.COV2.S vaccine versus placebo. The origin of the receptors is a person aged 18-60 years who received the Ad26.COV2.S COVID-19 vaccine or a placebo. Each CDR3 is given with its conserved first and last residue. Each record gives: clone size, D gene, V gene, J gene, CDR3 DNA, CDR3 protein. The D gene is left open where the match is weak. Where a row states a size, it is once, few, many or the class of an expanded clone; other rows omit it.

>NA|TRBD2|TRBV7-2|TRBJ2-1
TGTGCCAGCAGCCCCGCTAGCGGGAGGTTAGAGCAGTTCTTC
CASSPASGRLEQFF
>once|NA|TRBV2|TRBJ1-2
TGTGCCAGCAGTGGGTCAGCTGTGGACGGCTACACCTTC
CASSGSAVDGYTF
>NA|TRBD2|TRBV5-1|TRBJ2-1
TGCGCCAGCAGCTGGTTAGCGGGAGGAGGGAATGAGCAGTTCTTC
CASSWLAGGGNEQFF
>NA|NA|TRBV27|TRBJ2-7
TGTGCCAGCAGTACCAGAGCCTACGAGCAGTACTTC
CASSTRAYEQYF
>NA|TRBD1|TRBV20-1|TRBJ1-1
TGCAGTGCTGGACAGGGGAGTGAAGCTTTCTTT
CSAGQGSEAFF
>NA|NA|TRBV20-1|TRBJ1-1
TGCAGTGCCCCAGACTCTCCAGAAGCTTTCTTT
CSAPDSPEAFF
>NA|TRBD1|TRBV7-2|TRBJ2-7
TGTGCCAGCAGCTTACAGGGGGCGCGTATCGGGGAGCAGTACTTC
CASSLQGARIGEQYF
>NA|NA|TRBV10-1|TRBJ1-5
TGCGCCAGCTGGGACGACTCGGGCAATCAGCCCCAGCATTTT
CASWDDSGNQPQHF
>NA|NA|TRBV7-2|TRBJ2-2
TGTGCCAGCAGCTTATACCCTCACACCGGGGAGCTGTTTTTT
CASSLYPHTGELFF
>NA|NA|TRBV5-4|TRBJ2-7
TGTGCCAGCAGCTTGGGCAGAGCCCAAACCTTATCCTACGAGCAGTACTTC
CASSLGRAQTLSYEQYF
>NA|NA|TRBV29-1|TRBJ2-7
TGCAGCGTAATGACCGGGACGGGATCCTACGAGCAGTACTTC
CSVMTGTGSYEQYF
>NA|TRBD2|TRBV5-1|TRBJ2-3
TGCGCCAGCAGCTTGTCACTAGCGGGAGGGGGCGATACGCAGTATTTT
CASSLSLAGGGDTQYF
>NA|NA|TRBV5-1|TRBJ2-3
TGCGCCAGCAGCTTGGAGGTTACAGATACGCAGTATTTT
CASSLEVTDTQYF
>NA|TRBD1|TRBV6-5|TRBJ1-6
TGTGCCAGCAGGAGGGGGCTTTCACCCCTCCACTTT
CASRRGLSPLHF
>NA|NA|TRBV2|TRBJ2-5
TGTGCCAGCGCGACAGCGTACCAAGAGACCCAGTACTTC
CASATAYQETQYF
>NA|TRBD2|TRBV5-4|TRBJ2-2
TGTGCCAGCAGTACGGGACTAGCGGGAGGGACCGGGGAGCTGTTTTTT
CASSTGLAGGTGELFF
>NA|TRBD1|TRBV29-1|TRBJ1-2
TGCAGCGTAGGACAGGGTGCGAACTATGGCTACACCTTC
CSVGQGANYGYTF
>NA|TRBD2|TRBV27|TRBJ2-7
TGTGCCAGCAGTTTGGTGGGAGGGACCTACGAGCAGTACTTC
CASSLVGGTYEQYF
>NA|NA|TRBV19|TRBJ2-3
TGTGCCAGTACGTGGGGGACGGGGTCCACAGATACGCAGTATTTT
CASTWGTGSTDTQYF
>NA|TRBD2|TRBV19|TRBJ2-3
TGTGCCAGTAGTACAGGGACTAGCGGGAGTTCGACAGATACGCAGTATTTT
CASSTGTSGSSTDTQYF
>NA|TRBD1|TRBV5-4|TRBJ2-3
TGTGCCAGCAACAGGGGGCTAAGCACAGATACGCAGTATTTT
CASNRGLSTDTQYF
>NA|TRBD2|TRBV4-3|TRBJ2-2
TGCGCCAGCAGCCAAGGACTAGCGGGAGTGACCGGGGAGCTGTTTTTT
CASSQGLAGVTGELFF
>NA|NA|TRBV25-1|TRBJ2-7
TGTGCCAGCAGTGAATCGTGGGGTTGGGCTAGCGAGCAGTACTTC
CASSESWGWASEQYF
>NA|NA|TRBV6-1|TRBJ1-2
TGTGCCAGCAGTGAAGCAGGGGGGGCTGGCTATGGCTACACCTTC
CASSEAGGAGYGYTF
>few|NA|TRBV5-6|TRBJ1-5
TGTGCCAGCAGCTTCTGGCAGGGAGTCAATCAGCCCCAGCATTTT
CASSFWQGVNQPQHF
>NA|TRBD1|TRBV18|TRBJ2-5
TGTGCCAGCTCACCTTACGGACAGGGGGCCTACAAAGAGACCCAGTACTTC
CASSPYGQGAYKETQYF
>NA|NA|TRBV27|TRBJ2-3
TGTGCCAGCAGTTCCCCGGTGGCGGGGCGCACAGATACGCAGTATTTT
CASSSPVAGRTDTQYF
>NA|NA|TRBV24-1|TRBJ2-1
TGTGCCACCAGTGATTTTGCGAGAGATGAGCAGTTCTTC
CATSDFARDEQFF
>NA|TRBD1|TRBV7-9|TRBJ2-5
TGTGCCAGCAGCCCTAGACCCAGGGACAGCCCGCAAGAGACCCAGTACTTC
CASSPRPRDSPQETQYF
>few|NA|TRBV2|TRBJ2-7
TGTGCCAGCATGCCGGGGGCCTACGAGCAGTACTTC
CASMPGAYEQYF
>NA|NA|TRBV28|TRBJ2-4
TGTGCCAGCAGTTTTTTTAGTGAGGACATTCAGTACTTC
CASSFFSEDIQYF
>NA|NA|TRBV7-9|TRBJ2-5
TGTGCCAGCAGCTTAGGGACCGAGACCCAGTACTTC
CASSLGTETQYF
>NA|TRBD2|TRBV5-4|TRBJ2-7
TGTGCCAGCAGCTCACACTCACGGGACTATACCTACGAGCAGTACTTC
CASSSHSRDYTYEQYF
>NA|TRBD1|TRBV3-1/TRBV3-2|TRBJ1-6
TGTGCCAGCAGCCAGGCACACAGGGGATTTAATTCACCCCTCCACTTT
CASSQAHRGFNSPLHF
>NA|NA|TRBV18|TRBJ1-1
TGTGCCAGCTCACCCGCGGGGGGGCGGGACACTGAAGCTTTCTTT
CASSPAGGRDTEAFF
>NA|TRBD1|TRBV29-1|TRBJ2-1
TGCAGCGTTCAATCCCGACAGGGCCCCTACAATGAGCAGTTCTTC
CSVQSRQGPYNEQFF
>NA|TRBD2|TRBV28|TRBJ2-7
TGTGCCAGCAGTCCCCCCGCGGGACTACGTAGGGACGAGCAGTACTTC
CASSPPAGLRRDEQYF
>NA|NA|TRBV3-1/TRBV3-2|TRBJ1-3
TGTGCCAGCAGCCAAGACAGGGTCTCTGGAAACACCATATATTTT
CASSQDRVSGNTIYF
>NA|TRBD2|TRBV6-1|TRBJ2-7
TGTGCCAGCAGTGAAAGCGTTAGCGGGGGCTCCTACGAGCAGTACTTC
CASSESVSGGSYEQYF
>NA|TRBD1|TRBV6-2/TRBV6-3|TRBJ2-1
TGTGCCAGCAGTTACTCGAGACAGGACAGGGTCTACAATGAGCAGTTCTTC
CASSYSRQDRVYNEQFF
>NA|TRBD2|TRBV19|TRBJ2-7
TGTGCCAGTAGTCCCCTAGCGGGAGGCGTTACTACTGGGTACGAGCAGTACTTC
CASSPLAGGVTTGYEQYF
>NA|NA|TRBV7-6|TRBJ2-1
TGTGCCAGCAGCATCTCGGTGGCGAGCTCCTACAATGAGCAGTTCTTC
CASSISVASSYNEQFF
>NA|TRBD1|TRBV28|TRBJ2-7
TGTGCCAGCAGTACTTACAGGGGCGCAACCTACGAGCAGTACTTC
CASSTYRGATYEQYF
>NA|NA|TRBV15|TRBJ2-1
TGTGCCACCAGCAGAGATTTAGCGGCGGTTGAGCAGTTCTTC
CATSRDLAAVEQFF
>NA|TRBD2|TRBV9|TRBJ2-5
TGTGCCAGCAGCGTAGAGGAGACTAGCGGGAGTTGGGGCCAAGAGACCCAGTACTTC
CASSVEETSGSWGQETQYF
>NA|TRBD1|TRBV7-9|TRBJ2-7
TGTGCCAGCGCCGGGTATACAGGGGGCGTCGACGAGCAGTACTTC
CASAGYTGGVDEQYF
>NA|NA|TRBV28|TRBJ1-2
TGTGCCAGCAGTGCAGGGGACTATGGCTACACCTTC
CASSAGDYGYTF
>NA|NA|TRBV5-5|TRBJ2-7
TGTGCCAGCAGCTTGGACAGAAAGTACGAGCAGTACTTC
CASSLDRKYEQYF
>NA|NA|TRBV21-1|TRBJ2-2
TGTGCCAGCAGCAACCCTGGGACTAGCGGGGACAAGAACACCGGGGAGCTGTTTTTT
CASSNPGTSGDKNTGELFF
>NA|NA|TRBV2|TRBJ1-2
TGTGCCAGCAGTGTAGCGGGGGCGGACTATGGCTACACCTTC
CASSVAGADYGYTF
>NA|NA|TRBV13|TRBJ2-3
TGTGCCAGCAGCTTACCAGAAGATACGCAGTATTTT
CASSLPEDTQYF
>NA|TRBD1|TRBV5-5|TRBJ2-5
TGTGCCAGCAGCTTGGGGGGGACAGGGGGCACGGAGACCCAGTACTTC
CASSLGGTGGTETQYF
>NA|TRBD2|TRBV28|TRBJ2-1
TGTGCCAGCAGTTTCCCTTCGACTAGCGGGAGGGCTTCAAGCTCCTACAATGAGCAGTTCTTC
CASSFPSTSGRASSSYNEQFF
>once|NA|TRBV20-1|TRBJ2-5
TGCAGTGCTAGTTTCCCCCAGGGAAGGTGGGAGACCCAGTACTTC
CSASFPQGRWETQYF